This paragraph reports one TCR beta chain. As yet, its antigen is unknown. The data were obtained in a study of neoadjuvant nivolumab and ipilimumab in lung cancer. Findings and caveats of the study: Resected tumors had greater TCR richness and clonality than uninvolved lung. TCR sequencing covered a small number of samples. Blood richness before therapy tracked richness in tumors resected after neoadjuvant therapy.

The germline V gene has CDR1 SNHLY and CDR2 FYNNEI. The V gene lost 8 bases and the J gene lost 2 bases, with 6 bases spanning the gap. CDR3 size: 12 residues. Generated by immunoSEQ multiplex PCR, the TCRdb table keeps only in-frame clones and is missing some. The sample carries tens of thousands of clones, 90% recorded once. The chain employs TRBV2 and TRBJ2-2; no clear D. This TCR came from an adult with non-small cell lung cancer. The sequencing here drew on peripheral blood, taken after neoadjuvant nivolumab, alone or with ipilimumab, at or shortly before surgery. CDR3 nucleotide sequence: TGTGCCAGCCGAGAAAACACCGGGGAGCTGTTTTTT. Its protein is CASRENTGELFF.